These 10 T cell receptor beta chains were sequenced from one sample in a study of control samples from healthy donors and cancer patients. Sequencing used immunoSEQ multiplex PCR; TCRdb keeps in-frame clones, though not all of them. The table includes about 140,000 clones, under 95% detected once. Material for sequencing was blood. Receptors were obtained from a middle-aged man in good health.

The CDR3 is CASSQLANTGELFF. Here the CDR3 DNA reads TGTGCCAGCAGCCAGCTAGCGAACACCGGGGAGCTGTTTTTT. The V call is TRBV14, the J call TRBJ2-2, with no clear D. CDR3 length equals 14 residues. Trimming pared 3 bases from V and 0 bases from J, leaving 5 bases between. Germline V gene data show CDR1 as SGHDN and CDR2 as FVKESK.

CDR3 nucleotides: TGCAGTGCTACAGAGCTACAGCCCCAGCATTTT. This gives the protein CSATELQPQHF. This chain uses TRBV20-1 with TRBJ1-5; D is undetermined. Germline CDR1 is DFQATT and CDR2 is SNEGSKA (reference sequence). The ends were cut back, 4 bases at V and 7 bases at J, with 8 bases in the middle. This CDR3 spans 11 amino acids.

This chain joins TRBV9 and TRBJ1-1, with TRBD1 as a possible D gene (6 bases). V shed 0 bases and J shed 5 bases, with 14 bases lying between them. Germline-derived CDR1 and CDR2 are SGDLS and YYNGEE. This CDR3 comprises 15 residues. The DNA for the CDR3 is TGTGCCAGCAGCGTAGAGGGGGGCGCGAGGACTGAAGCTTTCTTT. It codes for CASSVEGGARTEAFF. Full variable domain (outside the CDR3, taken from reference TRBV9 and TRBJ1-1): DSGVTQTPKHLITATGQRVTLRCSPRSGDLSVYWYQQSLDQGLQFLIQYYNGEERAKGNILERFSAQQFPDLHSELNLSSLELGDSALYFCASSVEGGARTEAFFGQGTRLTVV.

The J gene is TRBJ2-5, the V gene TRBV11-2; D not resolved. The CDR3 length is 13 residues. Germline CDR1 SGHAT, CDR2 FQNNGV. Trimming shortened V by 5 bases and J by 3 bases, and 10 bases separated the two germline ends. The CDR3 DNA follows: TGTGCCAGCAGCCCGGGCACTAAAGAGACCCAGTACTTC. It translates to CASSPGTKETQYF.

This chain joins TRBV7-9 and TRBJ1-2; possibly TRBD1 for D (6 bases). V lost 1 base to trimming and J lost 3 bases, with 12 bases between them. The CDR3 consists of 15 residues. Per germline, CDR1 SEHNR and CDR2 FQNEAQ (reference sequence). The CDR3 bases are TGTGCCAGCAGCTTAGGTTGGGACAAACACTATGGCTACACCTTC. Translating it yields CASSLGWDKHYGYTF.

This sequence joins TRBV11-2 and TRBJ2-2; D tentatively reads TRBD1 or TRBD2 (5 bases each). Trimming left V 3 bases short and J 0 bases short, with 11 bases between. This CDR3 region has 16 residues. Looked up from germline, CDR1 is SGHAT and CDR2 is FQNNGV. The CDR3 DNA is TGTGCCAGCAGCTTTGGGACCGGGGCGAACACCGGGGAGCTGTTTTTT. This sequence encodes CASSFGTGANTGELFF.

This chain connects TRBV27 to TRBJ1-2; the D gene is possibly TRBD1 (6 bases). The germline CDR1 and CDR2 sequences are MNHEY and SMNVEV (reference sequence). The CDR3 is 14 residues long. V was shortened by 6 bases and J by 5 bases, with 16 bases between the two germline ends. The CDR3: CASSRTDSLYGYTF. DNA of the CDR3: TGTGCCAGCAGCAGGACGGACAGTCTTTATGGCTACACCTTC.

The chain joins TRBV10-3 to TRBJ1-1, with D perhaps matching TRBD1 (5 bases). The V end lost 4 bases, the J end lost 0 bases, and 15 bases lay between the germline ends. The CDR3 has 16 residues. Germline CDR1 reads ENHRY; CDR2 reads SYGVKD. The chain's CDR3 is CAISGQEGNLNTEAFF. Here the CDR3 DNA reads TGTGCCATCAGTGGGCAGGAGGGGAACTTGAACACTGAAGCTTTCTTT.

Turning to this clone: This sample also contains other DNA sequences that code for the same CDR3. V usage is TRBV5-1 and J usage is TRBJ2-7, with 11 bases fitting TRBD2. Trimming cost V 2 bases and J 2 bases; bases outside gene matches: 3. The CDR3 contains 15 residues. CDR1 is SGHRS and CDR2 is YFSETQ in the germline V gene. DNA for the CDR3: TGCGCCAGCAGCTTCGGGACTAGCGGAACCTACGAGCAGTACTTC. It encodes CASSFGTSGTYEQYF.

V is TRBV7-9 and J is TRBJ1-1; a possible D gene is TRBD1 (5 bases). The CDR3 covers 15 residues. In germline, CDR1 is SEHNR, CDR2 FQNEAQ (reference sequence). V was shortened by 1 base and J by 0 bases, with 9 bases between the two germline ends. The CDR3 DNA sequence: TGTGCCAGCAGCTTAGATCGGGGCTTGAACACTGAAGCTTTCTTT. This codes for CASSLDRGLNTEAFF.